This passage covers 16 T cell receptor beta chains from one sample sequenced in a study of blood T cell repertoires in COVID-19 (dated by TCRdb to the early 2020s). The library relied on the immunoSEQ multiplex PCR assay. The table comes from immuneACCESS by way of TCRdb, which keeps in-frame sequences with V and J called. Part of the clones is missing from these tables; in studies checked, under half for an unresolved V gene and the rest for unknown reasons. The sample table shows roughly 260,000 clones, and around nine tenths are seen once. About 9.2% of the sample is held by the ten biggest clonotypes. The material sequenced was peripheral blood. The source of these receptors is a man aged 40-49 years who had recovered from COVID-19.

This clone came up a few times. The chain links TRBV19 to TRBJ2-2; 11 positions match TRBD2. This CDR3 contains 19 residues. Germline V CDR1 and CDR2: LNHDA, SQIVND (reference sequence). After removal of 6 bases from V and 2 bases from J, the junction contained 14 bases not matched to a gene. The CDR3 here is CASRPLSGREGANTGELFF. In DNA form, the CDR3 reads TGTGCCAGTAGGCCTCTTAGCGGGAGGGAGGGGGCCAACACCGGGGAGCTGTTTTTT.

The chain is built from TRBV19 and TRBJ2-5; TRBD1 might be the D (6 bases). CDR3 length equals 14 residues. Germline lookup yields CDR1 LNHDA and CDR2 SQIVND (reference sequence). Between the trimmed V and J ends, which lost 5 bases and 11 bases, there was a span of 21 bases. The CDR3 nucleotides are TGTGCCAGTAGTGCCACCGTGGTTTATAGGGGGCAGTACTTC. Translation: CASSATVVYRGQYF.

The chain carries TRBV7-7 and TRBJ2-3; TRBD1 matches 7 bases. Germline trimming cut 2 bases from V and 4 bases from J; bases unmatched to any gene: 3. Germline lookup yields CDR1 SSHAT and CDR2 FNYEAQ (reference sequence). The CDR3 is 14 residues long. In DNA form, the CDR3 reads TGTGCCAGCAGCTTAAGCCAGGGGGCAGATACGCAGTATTTT. Its translation is CASSLSQGADTQYF.

The chain uses TRBV27 and TRBJ2-5; a weak D match, TRBD2 (5 bases). V lost 5 bases and J lost 6, with 19 bases in between. The germline CDR1 and CDR2 sequences are MNHEY and SMNVEV (reference sequence). There are 15 residues in the CDR3. As DNA, the CDR3 is TGTGCCAGCAGTCGGACCTCACTAGATCTGAAGACCCAGTACTTC. Residues: CASSRTSLDLKTQYF.

This clone occurred many times. The chain joins TRBV9 to TRBJ2-2; TRBD2 might be the D (6 bases). Trimming took 4 bases from V and 5 from J, leaving 9 bases between them. The germline gives CDR1 SGDLS, CDR2 YYNGEE. The length of the CDR3 is 13 residues. The CDR3 DNA reads TGTGCCAGCAGCCAAGGAGGGACCGGGGAGCTGTTTTTT. Its translation: CASSQGGTGELFF.

The rearrangement links TRBV9 to TRBJ2-1; no clear D. In germline, CDR1 is SGDLS, CDR2 YYNGEE. The V end lost 0 bases, the J end lost 1 base, and 5 bases lay between the germline ends. The CDR3 length is 14 residues. The CDR3 protein is CASSVGVSYNEQFF. The CDR3 region has the DNA TGTGCCAGCAGCGTAGGAGTATCCTACAATGAGCAGTTCTTC.

The rearrangement uses TRBV12-5 and TRBJ1-2; no reliable D call. Trimming pared 1 base from V and 7 bases from J, leaving 16 bases between. In germline, CDR1 is LGHNT, CDR2 FRNRAP. The CDR3 is 15 amino acids. CDR3 loop: CASGLGPSDRGGYTF. The CDR3 DNA reads as TGTGCTAGTGGTTTGGGACCGTCCGATCGGGGTGGCTACACCTTC.

This chain links TRBV7-6 with TRBJ2-7, with TRBD2 matching over 9 bases. This CDR3 spans 13 amino acids. The ends lost 7 bases at V and 7 bases at J; junction bases unmatched: 8. The germline CDR1 and CDR2 sequences are SGHVS and FNYEAQ. The CDR3 region is CASKGGRAVEQYF. CDR3 in DNA: TGTGCCAGCAAAGGCGGGAGGGCCGTGGAGCAGTACTTC.

Note on this clone: The germline gene is not matched at one end of the junction; a read error may be the cause. V usage is TRBV6-1 and J usage is TRBJ2-1, with a tentative D call TRBD1 (6 bases). CDR1 and CDR2 from the germline V gene are MNHNS and SASEGT. This CDR3 has 11 residues. As DNA, the CDR3 is TGTGCCAGCAGCGAAGGGACACTGCAGTTCTTC. This translates into CASSEGTLQFF.

The chain carries TRBV27 and TRBJ1-6, with 7 bases fitting TRBD1. Trimming cost V 3 bases and J 2 bases; bases outside gene matches: 7. This CDR3 has 17 amino acids. CDR1 MNHEY and CDR2 SMNVEV come from the germline V gene (reference sequence). The CDR3 is CASSFFTTGTYNSPLHF. The CDR3 DNA is TGTGCCAGCAGTTTCTTCACGACAGGGACCTATAATTCACCCCTCCACTTT.

The CDR3, as DNA: TGTGCCAGCAGTTATTTCGGGGGATATGAGCAGTACTTC. Protein product: CASSYFGGYEQYF. The chain combines TRBV6-6 with TRBJ2-7; D is possibly TRBD2 (6 bases). V lost 3 bases and J 7 bases, leaving 13 bases between the germline ends. Germline CDR1 and CDR2: MNHNY and SVGAGI (reference sequence). CDR3 size: 13 residues.

The chain combines TRBV27 with TRBJ1-2, with D uncertain. This CDR3 has 13 residues. Looked up from germline, CDR1 is MNHEY and CDR2 is SMNVEV (reference sequence). V shed 1 base and J shed 8 bases, with 11 bases lying between them. CDR3: CASSLYPPLGYTF. CDR3 sequence (DNA): TGTGCCAGCAGTTTATACCCCCCACTAGGCTACACCTTC.

V usage is TRBV5-4 and J usage is TRBJ2-7, with D tentatively TRBD2 (6 bases). This CDR3 has 13 residues. The germline V and J ends were trimmed by 5 bases and 5 bases, with 14 bases remaining between them. Germline V lookup: CDR1 SGHNT, CDR2 YYREEE (reference sequence). As DNA, the CDR3 is TGTGCCAGCAGTAAACCGGGACTCGACGAGCAGTACTTC. Protein sequence: CASSKPGLDEQYF.

V gene TRBV5-6 combines with J gene TRBJ2-4; possible D gene TRBD2, 6 bases. The CDR3 has 16 amino acids. With 2 bases removed from V and 3 bases from J, the gap between germline ends came to 15 bases. Germline CDR1 reads SGHDT; CDR2 reads YYEEEE. The CDR3 spells CASSFKRREGKNIQYF. The CDR3 coding sequence is TGTGCCAGCAGCTTCAAGAGGCGGGAAGGCAAAAACATTCAGTACTTC.

The J gene is TRBJ1-5, the V gene TRBV7-2; 9 bases match TRBD1. The CDR3 loop spans 18 amino acids. Trimming took 0 bases from V and 1 from J; bases not matched to a gene: 7. Germline V gene lookup returns CDR1 SGHTA and CDR2 FQGNSA. The CDR3 protein is CASSLAGGGQGSNQPQHF. In DNA form, the CDR3 reads TGTGCCAGCAGCTTAGCGGGAGGGGGACAGGGAAGCAATCAGCCCCAGCATTTT.

The V and J genes are TRBV7-9 and TRBJ1-1; 8 bases map to TRBD1. J was trimmed by 4 bases and V by 6 bases; bases with no gene match: 7. The germline V gene has CDR1 SEHNR and CDR2 FQNEAQ (reference sequence). The CDR3 has 14 residues. The CDR3 nucleotides are TGTGCCAGCAGGAGTGGACAGGGCGGCACTGAAGCTTTCTTT. Protein product: CASRSGQGGTEAFF.